Listed below are T cell receptor beta chains from one sample, sequenced in a study of blood T cell repertoires in COVID-19. Produced via immunoSEQ multiplex PCR; TCRdb's table is partial and in-frame only. This sample yields approximately 130,000 clones, of which around four fifths are seen a single time; 18% belongs to the top ten. Sequencing was done on a sample of PBMCs or T cells enriched from blood (not recorded which). These receptors came from a man in his thirties or forties who had recovered from COVID-19. Both conserved end residues are trimmed from each CDR3.

TRBJ2-1 TRBV5-1 ASSLGRETYNEQF
TRBJ2-1 TRBV7-2 ASSLARDSSYNEQF
TRBJ2-7 TRBV5-5 ASSTTGFSSYEQY
TRBJ2-7 TRBV19 ASSKGATGPYEQY
TRBJ2-7 TRBV30 AWSMRENYEQY
TRBJ2-2 TRBV25-1 ASSEYPGAGTGELF
TRBJ2-5 TRBV6-5 ASSPRDRWGESQY
TRBJ1-1 TRBV5-1 ASSRGIDTEAF
TRBJ2-7 TRBV28 ASSLSPYGEREQY
TRBJ1-1 TRBV7-6 ASSPWGTMGTEAF
TRBJ1-6 TRBV4-1 ASSGHQANNSPLH
TRBJ1-1 TRBV6-5 ASSTRTGRAAF
TRBJ1-5 TRBV23-1 ASSRCVGQALSYRNQPQH
TRBJ1-1 TRBV13 ASSLGVDMNTEAF
TRBJ1-5 TRBV5-4 ASSLATGVGDQPQH
TRBJ1-2 TRBV5-7 ASSLDTNYGYT
TRBJ1-1 TRBV27 ASSLQGVNTEAF
TRBJ1-1 TRBV12-5 ASGYTRGQGSEAF
TRBJ2-7 TRBV18 ASSEDRGAFEQY
TRBJ2-5 TRBV4-1 ASSQTPQREQSETQY
TRBJ2-1 TRBV4-1 ASSTRGLVRGGEQF
TRBJ1-1 TRBV2 ASSALPNTEAF
TRBJ1-6 TRBV6-5 ASRVQVENSPLH
TRBJ2-5 TRBV20-1 SALGETQY
TRBJ1-1 TRBV11-2 ASSLNSLNTEAF
TRBJ1-2 TRBV11-2 ASSLQEYYGYT
TRBJ2-3 TRBV12-5 ASGLEGVASTDTQY
TRBJ2-7 TRBV7-2 ASSLAAGSYEQY
TRBJ2-5 TRBV2 ASSDGWTGEQTQY
TRBJ1-2 TRBV9 ASSIGQGGGGYT
TRBJ1-1 TRBV11-2 ASSLSAFGDTEAF
TRBJ1-2 TRBV6-6 ASSYSGSGQGDGYT
TRBJ1-1 TRBV30 AWRGTSNTEAF
TRBJ2-3 TRBV3-1/TRBV3-2 ASSRIEGTDTQY
TRBJ1-2 TRBV19 ASSYFTGTGPTQGYYGYT
TRBJ1-1 TRBV5-1 ASSRSGTGGTEAF
TRBJ1-1 TRBV28 ASSLSRTEEAF
TRBJ2-7 TRBV10-3 AISGSDSGFTYEQY
TRBJ2-1 TRBV27 ASSSGYNEQF
TRBJ2-7 TRBV4-1 ASSQGSLSYEQY
TRBJ1-5 TRBV2 ASSGGPGGNQPQH
TRBJ2-7 TRBV5-1 ASSFRTGNYEQY
TRBJ1-1 TRBV10-3 AIWSGGTEAF
TRBJ1-1 TRBV19 ASREGLNTEAF
TRBJ1-1 TRBV25-1 ASSGTGVVTEAF
TRBJ1-2 TRBV3-1/TRBV3-2 ASSQDLTGFYYGYT
TRBJ1-3 TRBV11-2 ASNQGPTGNTIY
TRBJ2-5 TRBV7-2 ASSNSGKGETQY
TRBJ1-5 TRBV6-5 ASNQGQGNQPQH
TRBJ1-1 TRBV5-5 ASSPGTGGTGTEAF
TRBJ1-1 TRBV19 ASTIGQLNTEAF
TRBJ2-1 TRBV29-1 SVEATSEGDNEQF
TRBJ1-5 TRBV4-2 ASSQGQGGQPQH
TRBJ2-1 TRBV27 ASSLGLYNEQF